This TCR beta chain originates from a study of naive and memory T cell subsets. This CDR3 contains 15 residues. Germline V gene sequence: CDR1 LGHDT, CDR2 YNNKEL (reference sequence). V lost 4 bases, J lost 3 bases, and 8 bases stayed unmatched. Of note for this clonotype: Antigen specificity is unknown.

Both TRBC1 and TRBC2 were covered by a beta constant-region primer of two equimolar oligonucleotides. Four rounds of PCR amplified the ligated cDNA using nested alpha and beta constant-region primers plus SP2. The cDNA 3' end received a ligated single-stranded oligonucleotide carrying the SP2 primer and a 12-nucleotide UMI. Via MiXCR, TCRdb re-called the UMI-ligation and nested PCR reads, giving one row per CDR3 protein. Of roughly 140,000 distinct CDR3 sequences listed, about a fifth were seen once; the top ten hold 0.6% to 0.8%. After the first PCR, alpha and beta chain libraries were processed separately. Study findings and constraints: A few larger clonotypes appeared in naive repertoires, especially CD8, possibly memory cells re-expressing CD45RA. Over 90% of naive TCR sequences appeared only once, unlike memory subsets. From naive to CM, EM and EMRA, diversity decreased and Gini increased.

Sequenced material: naive CD8+ T cells from blood. This sequence joins TRBV3-1 and TRBJ2-7; 8 bases line up with TRBD2. This TCR came from a human donor in good health. CDR3 sequence: CASSLGGGNSYEQYF. The DNA for the CDR3 is TGTGCCAGCAGCCTAGGCGGGGGGAATAGCTACGAGCAGTACTTC.